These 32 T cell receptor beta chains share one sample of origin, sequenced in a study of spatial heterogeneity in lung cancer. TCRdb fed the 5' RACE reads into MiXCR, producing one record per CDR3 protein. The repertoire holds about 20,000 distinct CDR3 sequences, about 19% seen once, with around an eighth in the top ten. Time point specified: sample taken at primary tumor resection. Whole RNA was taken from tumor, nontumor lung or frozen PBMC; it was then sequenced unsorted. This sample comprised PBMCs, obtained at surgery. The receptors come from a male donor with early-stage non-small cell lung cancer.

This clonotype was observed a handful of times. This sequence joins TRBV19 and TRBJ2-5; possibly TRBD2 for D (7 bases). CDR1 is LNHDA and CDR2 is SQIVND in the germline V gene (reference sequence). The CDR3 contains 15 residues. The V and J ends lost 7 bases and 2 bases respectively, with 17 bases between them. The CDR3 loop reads CASTVSGGRQETQYF. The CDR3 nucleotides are TGTGCCAGTACCGTATCCGGGGGGCGGCAAGAGACCCAGTACTTC.

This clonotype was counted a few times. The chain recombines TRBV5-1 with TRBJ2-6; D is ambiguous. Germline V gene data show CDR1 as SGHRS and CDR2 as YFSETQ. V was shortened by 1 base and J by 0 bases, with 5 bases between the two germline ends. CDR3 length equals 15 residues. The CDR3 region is CASSLLASGANVLTF. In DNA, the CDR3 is TGCGCCAGCAGCTTGCTGGCCTCTGGGGCCAACGTCCTGACTTTC. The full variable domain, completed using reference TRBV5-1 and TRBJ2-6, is KAGVTQTPRYLIKTRGQQVTLSCSPISGHRSVSWYQQTPGQGLQFLFEYFSETQRNKGNFPGRFSGRQFSNSRSEMNVSTLELGDSALYLCASSLLASGANVLTFGAGSRLTVL.

CDR3 nucleotide sequence: TGCGCCAGCAGCTTGGCTCTAGACAGGCCTACAAATTGGGAGACCCAGTACTTC. Translating it yields CASSLALDRPTNWETQYF. This chain joins TRBV5-1 and TRBJ2-5; a weak D match, TRBD1 (6 bases). Between the trimmed V and J ends, which lost 0 bases and 5 bases, there was a span of 23 bases. Per germline, CDR1 SGHRS and CDR2 YFSETQ. The CDR3 contains 18 residues.

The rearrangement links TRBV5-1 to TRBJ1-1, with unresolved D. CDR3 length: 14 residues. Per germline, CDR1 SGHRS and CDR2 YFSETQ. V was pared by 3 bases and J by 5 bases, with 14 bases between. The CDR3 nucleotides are TGCGCCAGCAGCTACCCCCCGGGGTCGACTGAAGCTTTCTTT. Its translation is CASSYPPGSTEAFF. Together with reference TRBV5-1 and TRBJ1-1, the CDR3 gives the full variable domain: KAGVTQTPRYLIKTRGQQVTLSCSPISGHRSVSWYQQTPGQGLQFLFEYFSETQRNKGNFPGRFSGRQFSNSRSEMNVSTLELGDSALYLCASSYPPGSTEAFFGQGTRLTVV.

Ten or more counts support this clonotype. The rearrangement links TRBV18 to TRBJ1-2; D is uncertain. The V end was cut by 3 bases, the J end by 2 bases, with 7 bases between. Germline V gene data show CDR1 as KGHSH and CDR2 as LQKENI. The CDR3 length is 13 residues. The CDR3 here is CASSPSRNYGYTF. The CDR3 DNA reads TGTGCCAGCTCACCGTCGAGAAACTATGGCTACACCTTC.

In DNA, the CDR3 is TGTGCCAGCAGCGTAGATGGTGGTGCCTCTAATGAAAAACTGTTTTTT. As protein: CASSVDGGASNEKLFF. This rearrangement joins TRBV9 to TRBJ1-4; D remains unclear. Trimming took 0 bases from V and 3 from J, leaving 12 bases between them. Per germline, CDR1 SGDLS and CDR2 YYNGEE. This CDR3 has 16 amino acids.

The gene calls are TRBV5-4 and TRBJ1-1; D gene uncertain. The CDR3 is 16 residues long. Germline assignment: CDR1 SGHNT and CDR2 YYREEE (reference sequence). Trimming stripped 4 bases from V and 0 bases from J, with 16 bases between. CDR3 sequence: CASSPGPGGMNTEAFF. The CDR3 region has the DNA TGTGCCAGCAGCCCTGGGCCAGGAGGGATGAACACTGAAGCTTTCTTT.

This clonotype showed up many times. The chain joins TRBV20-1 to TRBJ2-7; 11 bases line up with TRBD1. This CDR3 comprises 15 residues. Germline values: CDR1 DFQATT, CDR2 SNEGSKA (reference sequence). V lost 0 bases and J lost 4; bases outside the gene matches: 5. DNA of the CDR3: TGCAGTGCTAGAGATCATGGACAGGGGGCATACGAGCAGTACTTC. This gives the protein CSARDHGQGAYEQYF.

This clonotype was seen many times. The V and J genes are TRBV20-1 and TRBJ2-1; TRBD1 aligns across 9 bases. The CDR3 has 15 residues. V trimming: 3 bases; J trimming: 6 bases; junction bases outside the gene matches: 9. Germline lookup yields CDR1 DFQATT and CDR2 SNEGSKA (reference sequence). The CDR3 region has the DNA TGCAGTGCTAGTAGGACGGGACAGGGCACCAATGAGCAGTTCTTC. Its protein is CSASRTGQGTNEQFF.

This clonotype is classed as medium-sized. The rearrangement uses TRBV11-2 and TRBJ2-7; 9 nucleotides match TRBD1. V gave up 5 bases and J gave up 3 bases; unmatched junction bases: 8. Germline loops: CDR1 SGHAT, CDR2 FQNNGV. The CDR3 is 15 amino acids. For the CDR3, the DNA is TGTGCCAGCAGCCTAATGGGGACAGGGAACTACGAGCAGTACTTC. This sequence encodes CASSLMGTGNYEQYF.

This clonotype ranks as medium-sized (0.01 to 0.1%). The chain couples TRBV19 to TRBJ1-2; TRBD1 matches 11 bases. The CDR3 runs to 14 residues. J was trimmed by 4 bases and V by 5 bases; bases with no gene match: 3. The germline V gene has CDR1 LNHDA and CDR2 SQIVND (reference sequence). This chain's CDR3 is CASSWTGGLYGYTF. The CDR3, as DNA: TGTGCCAGTAGTTGGACAGGGGGCCTCTATGGCTACACCTTC. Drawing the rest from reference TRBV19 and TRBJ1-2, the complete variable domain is DGGITQSPKYLFRKEGQNVTLSCEQNLNHDAMYWYRQDPGQGLRLIYYSQIVNDFQKGDIAEGYSVSREKKESFPLTVTSAQKNPTAFYLCASSWTGGLYGYTFGSGTRLTVV.

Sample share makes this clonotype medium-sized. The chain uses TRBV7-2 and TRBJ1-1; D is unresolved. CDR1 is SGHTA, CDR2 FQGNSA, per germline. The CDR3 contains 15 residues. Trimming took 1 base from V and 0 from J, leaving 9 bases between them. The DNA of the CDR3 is TGTGCCAGCAGCTTAGGGGGTCGTATGAACACTGAAGCTTTCTTT. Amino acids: CASSLGGRMNTEAFF.

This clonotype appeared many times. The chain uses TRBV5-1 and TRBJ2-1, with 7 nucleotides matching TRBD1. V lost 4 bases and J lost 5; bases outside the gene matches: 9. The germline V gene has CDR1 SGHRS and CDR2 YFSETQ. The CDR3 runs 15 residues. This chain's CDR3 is CASSRASDRNNEQFF. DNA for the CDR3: TGCGCCAGCAGCCGGGCGTCGGACAGGAACAATGAGCAGTTCTTC.

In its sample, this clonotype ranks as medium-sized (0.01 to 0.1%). CDR3 sequence reads: CASSPGQTYEQYF. Here the CDR3 DNA reads TGTGCCAGCAGTCCAGGACAGACCTACGAGCAGTACTTC. This chain uses TRBV28 with TRBJ2-7; maybe TRBD1 (6 bases). The V gene lost 5 bases and the J gene lost 2 bases, with 10 bases spanning the gap. The CDR3 runs 13 residues. Germline assignment: CDR1 MDHEN and CDR2 SYDVKM.

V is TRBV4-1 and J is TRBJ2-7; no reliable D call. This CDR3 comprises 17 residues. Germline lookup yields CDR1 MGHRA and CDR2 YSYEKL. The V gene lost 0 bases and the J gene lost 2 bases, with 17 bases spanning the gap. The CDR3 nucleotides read TGCGCCAGCAGCCAAGAAGAATGGCGGTTCTACCCCTACGAGCAGTACTTC. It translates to CASSQEEWRFYPYEQYF.

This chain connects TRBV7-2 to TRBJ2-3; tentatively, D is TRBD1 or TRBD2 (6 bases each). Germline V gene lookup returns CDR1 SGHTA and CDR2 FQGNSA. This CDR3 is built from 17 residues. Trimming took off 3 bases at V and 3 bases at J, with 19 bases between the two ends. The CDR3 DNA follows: TGTGCCAGCAGCTTTGGATCCGGGGGCTTTGGTACAGATACGCAGTATTTT. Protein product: CASSFGSGGFGTDTQYF.

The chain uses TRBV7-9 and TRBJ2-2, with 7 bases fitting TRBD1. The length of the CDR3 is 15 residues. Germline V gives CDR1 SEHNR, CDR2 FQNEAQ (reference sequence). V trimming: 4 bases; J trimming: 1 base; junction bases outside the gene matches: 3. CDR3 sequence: CASSSGTENTGELFF. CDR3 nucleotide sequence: TGTGCCAGCAGCTCGGGGACAGAGAACACCGGGGAGCTGTTTTTT.

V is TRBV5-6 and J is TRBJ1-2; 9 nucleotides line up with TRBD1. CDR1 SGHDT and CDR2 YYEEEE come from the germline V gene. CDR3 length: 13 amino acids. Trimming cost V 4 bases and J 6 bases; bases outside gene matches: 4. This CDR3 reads CASSIWTGDGYTF. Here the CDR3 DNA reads TGTGCCAGCAGCATCTGGACAGGGGATGGCTACACCTTC.

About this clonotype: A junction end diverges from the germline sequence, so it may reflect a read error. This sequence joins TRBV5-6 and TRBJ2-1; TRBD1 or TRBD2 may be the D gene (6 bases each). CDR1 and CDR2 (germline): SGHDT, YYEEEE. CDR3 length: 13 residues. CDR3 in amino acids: CVSSGGTYNEQFF. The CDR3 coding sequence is TGTGTCAGCAGCGGCGGGACATACAATGAGCAGTTCTTC.

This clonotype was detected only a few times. This CDR3 reads CASSSRKRGNTEAFF. The DNA for the CDR3 is TGTGCCAGCAGTTCTAGGAAGAGGGGGAACACTGAAGCTTTCTTT. This chain uses TRBV6-5 with TRBJ1-1, with D possibly TRBD1 on 5 matching bases. This CDR3 comprises 15 residues. The V end lost 4 bases, the J end lost 1 base, and 13 bases lay between the germline ends. CDR1 and CDR2 (germline): MNHEY, SVGAGI.

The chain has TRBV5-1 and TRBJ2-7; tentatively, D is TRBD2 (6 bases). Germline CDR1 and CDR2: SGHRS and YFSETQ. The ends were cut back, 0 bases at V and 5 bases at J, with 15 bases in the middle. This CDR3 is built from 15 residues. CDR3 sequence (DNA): TGCGCCAGCAGCTTGGCGGGAGCTAGCGTCGACGAGCAGTACTTC. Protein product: CASSLAGASVDEQYF.

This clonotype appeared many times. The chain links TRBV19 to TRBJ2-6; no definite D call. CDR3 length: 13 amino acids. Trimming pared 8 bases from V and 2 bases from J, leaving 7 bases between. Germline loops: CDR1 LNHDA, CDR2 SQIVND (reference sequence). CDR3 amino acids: CASSGPGANVLTF. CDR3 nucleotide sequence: TGTGCCAGTTCTGGGCCTGGGGCCAACGTCCTGACTTTC.

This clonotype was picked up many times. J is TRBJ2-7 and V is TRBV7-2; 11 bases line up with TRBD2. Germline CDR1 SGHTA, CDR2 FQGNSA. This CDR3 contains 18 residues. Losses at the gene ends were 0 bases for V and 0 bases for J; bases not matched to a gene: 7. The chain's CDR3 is CASSLASSGGLISYEQYF. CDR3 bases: TGTGCCAGCAGCTTAGCTTCTAGCGGGGGGTTAATCTCCTACGAGCAGTACTTC.

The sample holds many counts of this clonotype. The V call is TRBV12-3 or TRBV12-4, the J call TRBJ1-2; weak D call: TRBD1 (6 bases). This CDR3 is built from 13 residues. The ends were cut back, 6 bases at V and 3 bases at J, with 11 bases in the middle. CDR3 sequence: CASSNGQHYGYTF. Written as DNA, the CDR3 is TGTGCCAGCAGCAATGGACAGCACTATGGCTACACCTTC.

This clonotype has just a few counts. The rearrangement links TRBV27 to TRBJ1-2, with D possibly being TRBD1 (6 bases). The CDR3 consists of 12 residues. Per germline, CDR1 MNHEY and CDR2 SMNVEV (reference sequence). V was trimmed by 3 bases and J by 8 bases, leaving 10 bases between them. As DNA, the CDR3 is TGTGCCAGCAGTTTGAGGGGGTACGGCTACACCTTC. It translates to CASSLRGYGYTF.

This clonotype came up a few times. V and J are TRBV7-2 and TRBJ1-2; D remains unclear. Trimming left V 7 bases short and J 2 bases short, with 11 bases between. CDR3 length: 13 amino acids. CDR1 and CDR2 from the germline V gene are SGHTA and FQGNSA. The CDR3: CASTPPANYGYTF. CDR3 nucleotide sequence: TGTGCCAGCACCCCCCCAGCAAACTATGGCTACACCTTC.

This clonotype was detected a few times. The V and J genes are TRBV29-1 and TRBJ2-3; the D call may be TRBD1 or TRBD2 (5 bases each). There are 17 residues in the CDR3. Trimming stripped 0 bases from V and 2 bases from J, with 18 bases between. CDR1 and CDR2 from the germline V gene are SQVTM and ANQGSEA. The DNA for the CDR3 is TGCAGCGTTGAAGATCTTATGGGTTCGGGGCCCACAGATACGCAGTATTTT. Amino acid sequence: CSVEDLMGSGPTDTQYF.

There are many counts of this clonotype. The chain's CDR3 is CASSLQSSSGNTIYF. The CDR3 coding sequence is TGTGCCAGCAGTTTGCAGTCCTCCTCTGGAAACACCATATATTTT. The rearrangement links TRBV12-3 or TRBV12-4 to TRBJ1-3; no firm D call. V lost 3 bases and J lost 0, with 9 bases in between. This CDR3 has 15 amino acids.

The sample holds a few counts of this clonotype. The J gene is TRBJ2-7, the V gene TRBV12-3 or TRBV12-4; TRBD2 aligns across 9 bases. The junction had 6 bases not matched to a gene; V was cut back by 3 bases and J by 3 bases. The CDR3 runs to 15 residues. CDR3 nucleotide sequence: TGTGCCAGCAGTTTTGATAGCGGGGGTGTCTACGAGCAGTACTTC. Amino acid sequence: CASSFDSGGVYEQYF.

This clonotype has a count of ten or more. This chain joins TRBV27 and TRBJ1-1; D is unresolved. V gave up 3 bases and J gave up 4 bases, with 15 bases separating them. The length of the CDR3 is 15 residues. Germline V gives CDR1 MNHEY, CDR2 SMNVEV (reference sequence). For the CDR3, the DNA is TGTGCCAGCAGTTTTGGCTCCCCCGGGAGCACTGAAGCTTTCTTT. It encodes CASSFGSPGSTEAFF.

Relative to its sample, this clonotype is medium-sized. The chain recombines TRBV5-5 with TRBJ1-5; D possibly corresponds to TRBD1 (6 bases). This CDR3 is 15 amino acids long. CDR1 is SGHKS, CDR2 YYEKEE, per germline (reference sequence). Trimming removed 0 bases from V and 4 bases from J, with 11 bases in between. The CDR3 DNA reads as TGTGCCAGCAGCTTGGGTTACAGGGTTAATCAGCCCCAGCATTTT. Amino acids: CASSLGYRVNQPQHF.

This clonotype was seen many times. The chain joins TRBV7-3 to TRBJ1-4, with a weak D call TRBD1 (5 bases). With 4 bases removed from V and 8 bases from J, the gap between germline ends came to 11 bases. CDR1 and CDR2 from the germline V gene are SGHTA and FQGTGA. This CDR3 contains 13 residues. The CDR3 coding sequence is TGTGCCAGCAGCTCGCCAGGGAACGAAAAACTGTTTTTT. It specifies CASSSPGNEKLFF.